These 12 T cell receptor gamma chains were all obtained from the same sample, sequenced in a study of γδ T cells in repeated Plasmodium falciparum infection. Bulk repertoires came from Vgamma9/Vdelta2+ or Vdelta2-negative gammadelta T cells flow-sorted from PBMC. TCRdb reprocessed the multiplex PCR reads using CATT. This table holds 20,000 to 30,000 gamma-chain clones, 3% found once. Sample: gamma-delta T cells from blood. Receptors were obtained from a pool of human donors (malaria-infected and uninfected, not separated).

This clone was counted at least ten times. The chain links TRGV3 to TRGJ1 or TRGJ2. The CDR3 is 12 amino acids. Germline V gene lookup returns CDR1 VTNTFY and CDR2 YDVSTARD (reference sequence). J gave up 7 bases and V 3 bases, and 6 bases lay outside the gene matches. This chain's CDR3 is CATWDGPYKKLF. CDR3 nucleotide sequence: TGTGCCACCTGGGACGGTCCCTATAAGAAACTCTTT.

This clone was observed at least ten times. It is likely a read error: a sequence one base away is far more abundant. The same CDR3 can be traced to other DNA sequences in this sample. J is TRGJP and V is TRGV9. Looked up from germline, CDR1 is GITISATS and CDR2 is ISYDGTV (reference sequence). This CDR3 has 17 residues. The CDR3 coding sequence is TGTGCCTTGTGGGACCATGATCAAGAGCTGGGCAAAAAAATCAAGGTATTT. Protein product: CALWDHDQELGKKIKVF.

This clone came up many times. It differs at one base from a far larger clone, so likely a read error. J is TRGJ1 or TRGJ2 and V is TRGV9. TCRdb gives no J gene; it was assigned here by matching the DNA to germline. The CDR3 is made up of 16 amino acids. V shed 7 bases and J 4 bases; nucleotides not matched to a gene: 19. The germline CDR1 and CDR2 sequences are GITISATS and ISYDGTV (reference sequence). The CDR3 reads CALCGPLCAGYYKKLF. For the CDR3, the DNA is TGTGCCTTGTGCGGACCCTTGTGTGCGGGATATTATAAGAAACTCTTT.

To note about this clone: TCRdb has a much larger clone's protein, which differs at residue 17 from the translation of this DNA, likely because of a read error; what is shown is the protein translated from the DNA. No call exists for the J gene, whereas the V gene is TRGV9. CDR1 and CDR2 from the germline V gene are GITISATS and ISYDGTV (reference sequence). This CDR3 is built from 19 residues. The CDR3 coding sequence is TGTGCCTTGTGGGAGGTGCCTATTGATCGACTAGAGAATTATTATAAGATACTCTTT. It specifies CALWEVPIDRLENYYKILF.

Points on this clone: A single base is all that separates this from a far larger clone, so a read error is likely. Other DNA sequences in this sample translate to the same CDR3. V usage is TRGV9 and J usage is TRGJ1 or TRGJ2. TCRdb carries no J gene annotation; the J gene was assigned here by matching the DNA with germline. This CDR3 region has 14 residues. Germline V gene data show CDR1 as GITISATS and CDR2 as ISYDGTV (reference sequence). The CDR3 DNA sequence: TGTGCCTTGTGGGAGGCGCAGTGTTATTACAAGAAACTCTTT. It yields the protein CALWEAQCYYKKLF.

This clone occurred many times. This DNA's translation and the protein TCRdb lists, from a much larger clone, do not match at residue 7, likely due to a read error; the protein shown is translated from the DNA. The V call is TRGV5, the J call TRGJ1 or TRGJ2. The CDR3 is 11 amino acids. Per the germline V gene, CDR1 is VINAFY and CDR2 is YDVSNSKD. Trimming removed 1 base from V and 14 bases from J; junction bases left unmatched: 8. The CDR3 is CATWDSREELF. The CDR3 DNA sequence: TGTGCCACCTGGGACAGTCGGGAGGAACTCTTT.

About this clone itself: The limits of the CDR3 on the DNA are not certain, so only TCRdb's listed CDR3 is given. The V gene was identified as TRGV9, while no J gene was called. The CDR3 comprises 34 residues, both ends counted. Germline lookup yields CDR1 GITISATS and CDR2 ISYDGTV (reference sequence). CDR3 residues: CALWEVHGFGHYRNSLAVEQHWLSQVSIGRIQHF.

About this clone itself: This likely traces to a read error, being one base from a far larger clone. The limits of the CDR3 on the DNA are not certain, so only TCRdb's listed CDR3 is given. TRGV9 is the V gene, and the J gene was not called. Per germline, CDR1 GITISATS and CDR2 ISYDGTV (reference sequence). Including both end residues, the CDR3 is 33 amino acids long. CDR3 region: CALWEVQTIIIRNSLAVEQHLLSQVSIGRIQHF.

This clone was observed a few times. The protein that TCRdb holds for this DNA derives from a much larger clone and differs from the translated DNA at residue 8, which likely indicates a read error; the protein shown here is translated from the DNA. The rearrangement joins TRGV9 to TRGJ1 or TRGJ2. The J gene comes from matching the DNA to germline here; TCRdb lacks it. With 0 bases clipped from V and 0 bases from J, the junction kept 17 bases outside the gene matches. Germline V gene data show CDR1 as GITISATS and CDR2 as ISYDGTV (reference sequence). This CDR3 has 19 residues. The DNA for the CDR3 is TGTGCCTTGTGGGAGGTGCCTACTGATCGACTAGAGAATTATTATAAGAAACTCTTT. Translated: CALWEVPTDRLENYYKKLF.

This clone occurred a few times. For this DNA, TCRdb reports the protein of a much larger clone, which diverges at residue 4, most likely from a read error; the protein presented here is translated directly from the DNA. The chain has TRGV9 and TRGJ1 or TRGJ2. Here the J gene came from matching the DNA to germline, since TCRdb omits it. The CDR3 runs to 14 residues. CDR1 and CDR2 (germline): GITISATS, ISYDGTV (reference sequence). This CDR3 is CALREVTSCYKKLF. The CDR3 nucleotides read TGTGCCTTGCGGGAGGTGACAAGTTGTTATAAGAAACTCTTT.

This clone has at least ten counts. Other DNA sequences from this sample encode an identical CDR3 as well. The V call is TRGV3, the J call TRGJ1 or TRGJ2. The CDR3 runs to 14 residues. The V gene end was trimmed by 0 bases and the J gene end by 4 bases; junction bases not matched to a gene: 6. Germline CDR1 and CDR2: VTNTFY and YDVSTARD (reference sequence). CDR3 DNA sequence: TGTGCCACCTGGGACAGGCTCGACTATTATAAGAAACTCTTT. This gives the protein CATWDRLDYYKKLF.

About this clone itself: A read error likely explains why the TCRdb protein, taken from a much larger clone, differs from this DNA's translation at residue 11; the protein shown is translated from the DNA. The chain has TRGV9 and TRGJ1 or TRGJ2. Germline matching of the DNA provided the J gene here, since TCRdb leaves it blank. CDR1 is GITISATS, CDR2 ISYDGTV, per germline (reference sequence). This CDR3 has 14 residues. CDR3 nucleotides: TGTGCCTTGTGGGAGGCAACTCTTTATTATAGGAAACTCTTT. It codes for CALWEATLYYRKLF.